This T cell receptor beta chain originates from a study of CD8 T cells in ankylosing spondylitis (dated 2017 in TCRdb). Describing the broader study: T cell receptor beta repertoires were profiled in healthy donors and ankylosing spondylitis patients so that disease-linked TCR variants could be found. The full study cohort was made up of 25 ankylosing spondylitis patients and roughly 98 healthy donors. Samples of peripheral blood were taken, and for ankylosing spondylitis patients, synovial fluid was collected as well. Summary of the overall study and its limitations: Blood from ankylosing spondylitis patients appeared to be characterized by a TCR beta motif made up of several highly homologous amino acid variants. In peripheral blood, the disease-linked clones were found at relatively low frequencies and had a CD8+ phenotype. Some TCR beta motif variants had previously been reported in synovial fluid and blood of reactive arthritis patients, which suggested common disease-initiation mechanisms. According to the report, matched synovial fluid samples from ankylosing spondylitis patients were significantly enriched for the disease-linked clones.

V is clipped by 6 bases and J by 2 bases, and the sequence between their germline boundaries is 4 bases long. CDR1 and CDR2 were assigned from the germline V gene as MGHDK and SYGVNS. The CDR3 goes from the cysteine to the phenylalanine over 11 residues. Only CDR3 DNA is held: 33 bases, read in frame from base 1. This clonotype was counted many times. What this receptor recognizes is not known. No much larger clone exists at a distance of one base, and base qualities are not known. This sample was sequenced with an Illumina HiSeq 2500. Quantitative 5'-RACE with molecular barcodes was the method used to prepare the TCR beta libraries. Under the source paper's analysis protocol: To identify disease-linked TCR variants, a new computational method was used, one built on a probabilistic model of VDJ rearrangement. Starting from the raw public reads, TCRdb applied fastp trimming at Q25, assembled clones with MiXCR and retained in-frame beta chains. Identical CDR3 proteins give one entry, which carries the most common genes and DNA. The V and J calls were determined by TCRdb, not by the authors. The sample table records 200,000 to 250,000 distinct CDR3 sequences; roughly a tenth of these occur just once. Of the sample, 20% to 25% is held by the ten largest clones.

The rearrangement joined TRBV25-1 to TRBJ2-5, with an unclear D gene assignment. This clonotype was sampled from a male donor with ankylosing spondylitis or in good health (not recorded which). The sample taken for sequencing was blood, either unsorted or a sorted T cell fraction (not recorded which). CDR3 protein: CASRQQETQYF. The DNA reads as follows: TGTGCCAGCAGACAGCAAGAGACCCAGTACTTC.